This T cell receptor (beta chain) is drawn from a study of T cell repertoires in enteric fever (dated by TCRdb to 2016 to 2018). Background on the whole study: Working with volunteers who had been experimentally challenged with Salmonella Typhi or Paratyphi A, the study rebuilt the Salmonella-specific repertoire of their circulating effector CD4+ T cells. Circulating effector CD4+ T cells that responded to Salmonella infection were identified with mass cytometry. Live fluorescence barcoding was joined in the study by mass cytometry, by T cell receptor sequencing and by unbiased single-cell cloning. T cells, including ex vivo, were stained with tetramers that had been loaded with variants of the CdtB(105-125) peptide (SP110Y, ST110H).

The paper as a whole reports these results and caveats: Expanded clonotypes included cross-reactive responses against distantly related Salmonella serovars and clones recognizing antigens unique to S. Typhi or S. Paratyphi A. The study pinpointed HlyE and CdtB as immunodominant T cell antigens specific to S. Typhi and S. Paratyphi A. The accumulation of T cells that did not cross-react between serovars appeared to be driven by single amino acid variations in CdtB and PhoN, the immunodominant proteins.

As to this clonotype: Its binding antigen is unknown. No much larger clone exists at a distance of one base, and base qualities are not known.

Reads for this sample came from an Illumina MiSeq. TCRdb handled the public reads itself, with Q25 trimming in fastp and clone calling in MiXCR, and kept productive beta chains. Entries are consolidated by CDR3 protein sequence, retaining the most common genes and DNA. The sample table records 1,300 to 1,500 distinct CDR3 sequences; 30% to 35% of these occur just once. The ten most abundant clones make up approximately 19% of the sample. V is shortened by 0 bases, J by 3 bases, and the region joining them spans 12 bases. The germline V gene (reference sequence) specifies SEHNR as CDR1 and FQNEAQ as CDR2. Counted from cysteine to phenylalanine, this CDR3 has 15 amino acids. The CDR3 DNA has 45 bases and is translated from base 1.

This sequence uses TRBV7-9 and TRBJ2-7, with a weak D call of TRBD1 (6 bases match). The source material was CCR7- CD38- CD4+ T cells from PBMCs. This clonotype was obtained from a human donor with Salmonella enteric fever, either typhoid or paratyphoid (not recorded which). The nucleotides are TGTGCCAGCAGCTTAGCCTTAGGGGGAAGCTACGAGCAGTACTTC. Translated, this gives CASSLALGGSYEQYF.